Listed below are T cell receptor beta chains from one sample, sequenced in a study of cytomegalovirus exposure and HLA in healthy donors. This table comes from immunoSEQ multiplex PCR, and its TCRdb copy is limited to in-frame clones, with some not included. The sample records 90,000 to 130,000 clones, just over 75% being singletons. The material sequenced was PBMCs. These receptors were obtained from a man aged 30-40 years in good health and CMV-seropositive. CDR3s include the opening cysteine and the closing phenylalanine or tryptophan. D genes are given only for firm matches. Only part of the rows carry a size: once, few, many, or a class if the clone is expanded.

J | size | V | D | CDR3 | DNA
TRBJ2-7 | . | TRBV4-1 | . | CASSLKSGTAHSEQYF | TGCGCCAGCAGCCTAAAGTCCGGGACTGCTCATTCCGAGCAGTACTTC
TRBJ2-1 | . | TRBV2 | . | CASSDLYNEQFF | TGTGCCAGCAGTGACCTCTACAATGAGCAGTTCTTC
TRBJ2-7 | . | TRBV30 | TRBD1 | CAWSGTGAPSYEQYF | TGTGCCTGGAGTGGGACAGGGGCCCCGTCCTACGAGCAGTACTTC
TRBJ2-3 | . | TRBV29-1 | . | CSAAGPLTDTQYF | TGCAGCGCCGCTGGCCCCCTCACAGATACGCAGTATTTT
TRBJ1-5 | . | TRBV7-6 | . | CASSLAPPISRGQPQHF | TGTGCCAGCAGCTTAGCCCCCCCGATCTCGCGGGGACAGCCCCAGCATTTT
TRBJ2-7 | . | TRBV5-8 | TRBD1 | CASSLFGTGGYEQYF | TGTGCCAGCAGCTTGTTCGGGACAGGGGGCTACGAGCAGTACTTC
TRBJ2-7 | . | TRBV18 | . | CASSPPAGGEQYF | TGTGCCAGCTCACCACCGGCCGGAGGCGAGCAGTACTTC
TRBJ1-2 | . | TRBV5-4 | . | CASSARGGYGYTF | TGTGCCAGCAGCGCGAGGGGGGGCTATGGCTACACCTTC
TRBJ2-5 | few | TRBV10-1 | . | CASSENREETQYF | TGCGCCAGCAGTGAAAACAGGGAAGAGACCCAGTACTTC
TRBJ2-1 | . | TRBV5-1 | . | CASSPTGVLTQNNEQFF | TGCGCCAGCAGCCCGACGGGGGTTCTCACCCAAAACAATGAGCAGTTCTTC
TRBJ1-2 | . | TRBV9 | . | CASSVEAAGYGYTF | TGTGCCAGCAGCGTAGAAGCAGCGGGCTATGGCTACACCTTC
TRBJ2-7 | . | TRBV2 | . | CASSGGDWSSYEQYF | TGTGCCAGCAGTGGGGGGGACTGGAGTTCCTACGAGCAGTACTTC
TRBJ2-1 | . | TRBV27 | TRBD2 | CASRGLAGANSYNEQFF | TGTGCCAGCAGGGGACTAGCGGGGGCAAACTCCTACAATGAGCAGTTCTTC
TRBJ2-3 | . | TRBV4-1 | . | CASSPKSTDTQYF | TGCGCCAGCAGCCCTAAGAGCACAGATACGCAGTATTTT
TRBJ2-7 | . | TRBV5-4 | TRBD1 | CASSRGQLEQYF | TGTGCCAGCAGCCGGGGACAGCTCGAGCAGTACTTC
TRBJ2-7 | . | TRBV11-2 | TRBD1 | CASSRTGLYEQYF | TGTGCCAGCAGCCGGACAGGACTCTACGAGCAGTACTTC
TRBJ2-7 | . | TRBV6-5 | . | CASSYSEMGEQYF | TGTGCCAGCAGTTACTCGGAGATGGGCGAGCAGTACTTC
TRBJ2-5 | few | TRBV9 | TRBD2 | CASSVVRLAEETQYF | TGTGCCAGCAGCGTAGTACGCCTAGCGGAAGAGACCCAGTACTTC
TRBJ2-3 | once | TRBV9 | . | CASSRQGQRVSTDTQYF | TGTGCCAGCAGCCGCCAGGGTCAGCGGGTAAGCACAGATACGCAGTATTTT
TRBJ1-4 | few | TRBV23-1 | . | CASSQSRGRGWWEDRGNEKLFF | TGCGCCAGCAGTCAATCGCGGGGGAGGGGGTGGTGGGAGGATAGGGGGAATGAAAAACTGTTTTTT
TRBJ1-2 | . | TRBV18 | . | CASSLEGGARGYGYTF | TGTGCCAGCTCTCTTGAAGGGGGGGCGCGTGGCTATGGCTACACCTTC
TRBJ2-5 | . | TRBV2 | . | CASSRLQGIEETQYF | TGTGCCAGCAGTCGCTTACAGGGTATCGAAGAGACCCAGTACTTC
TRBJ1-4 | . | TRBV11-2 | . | CASSSYSEKLFF | TGTGCCAGCAGCTCGTACAGTGAAAAACTGTTTTTT
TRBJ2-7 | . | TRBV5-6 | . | CASSGGTDSLTSYEQYF | TGTGCCAGCAGCGGCGGGACAGATAGTCTTACTTCCTACGAGCAGTACTTC
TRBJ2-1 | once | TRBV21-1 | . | CASSPDFSYNEQFF | TGTGCCAGCAGCCCCGACTTCTCCTACAATGAGCAGTTCTTC
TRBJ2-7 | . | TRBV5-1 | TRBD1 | CASSRGTEGRQYF | TGCGCCAGCAGCCGAGGGACAGAAGGCCGGCAGTACTTC
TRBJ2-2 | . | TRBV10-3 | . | CAISEKLRGGDTGELFF | TGTGCCATCAGTGAGAAATTGCGGGGTGGGGACACCGGGGAGCTGTTTTTT
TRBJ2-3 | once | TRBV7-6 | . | CASSSTRSTDTQYF | TGTGCCAGCAGCTCGACTAGAAGCACAGATACGCAGTATTTT
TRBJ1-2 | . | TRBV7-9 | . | CASSGPGINYGYTF | TGTGCCAGCAGCGGGCCGGGAATTAACTATGGCTACACCTTC
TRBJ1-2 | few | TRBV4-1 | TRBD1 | CASSPPGQPYGYTF | TGCGCCAGCAGCCCACCGGGACAGCCCTATGGCTACACCTTC
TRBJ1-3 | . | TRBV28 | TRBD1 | CASGRTGRGNTIYF | TGTGCCAGCGGACGGACAGGGAGAGGAAACACCATATATTTT
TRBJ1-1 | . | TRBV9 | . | CASSPSTGNTEAFF | TGTGCCAGCAGCCCCTCGACGGGGAACACTGAAGCTTTCTTT